The rows below give T cell receptor beta chains drawn from one sample of a study of control samples from healthy donors and cancer patients. Sequencing was performed with immunoSEQ multiplex PCR; in TCRdb, only in-frame clones are kept and a portion is missing. The sample lists around 130,000 clones, approximately 91% occurring once. The sequencing input was blood. These receptors were collected from a middle-aged man in good health. The CDR3 runs from the conserved cysteine through the conserved F or W. A D gene is named only where the DNA matches it firmly. Clone size, where shown, is once, few, many, or a class for clones that have expanded.

V	length	J	size	D	CDR3	DNA
TRBV5-1	13	TRBJ2-7	-	TRBD1	CASSTGTGGEQYF	TGCGCCAGCAGCACAGGTACAGGGGGCGAGCAGTACTTC
TRBV7-7	13	TRBJ2-7	-	-	CASSPGVAGEQYF	TGTGCTAGCAGCCCCGGCGTAGCAGGCGAGCAGTACTTC
TRBV11-3	12	TRBJ1-1	-	-	CASSFDNTEAFF	TGTGCCAGCAGCTTCGATAACACTGAAGCTTTCTTT
TRBV5-1	15	TRBJ2-1	-	TRBD1	CASSYGQGSYNEQFF	TGCGCCAGCAGTTATGGACAGGGGAGCTACAATGAGCAGTTCTTC
TRBV7-2	16	TRBJ1-1	-	-	CASSLAGTNMNTEAFF	TGTGCCAGCAGCTTAGCCGGGACGAATATGAACACTGAAGCTTTCTTT
TRBV2	12	TRBJ1-2	few	-	CASSERNYGYTF	TGTGCCAGCAGTGAACGAAACTATGGCTACACCTTC
TRBV11-2	13	TRBJ1-1	-	-	CASSPGEETEAFF	TGTGCCAGCAGCCCAGGGGAGGAGACTGAAGCTTTCTTT
TRBV11-2	15	TRBJ2-7	-	-	CASSLGSGTQYEQYF	TGTGCCAGCAGCTTAGGTTCGGGGACTCAATACGAGCAGTACTTC
TRBV20-1	11	TRBJ1-2	-	-	CSAPRASGYTF	TGCAGTGCTCCTCGGGCGTCCGGCTACACCTTC
TRBV6-5	14	TRBJ2-2	-	-	CASSTDLNTGELFF	TGTGCCAGCAGTACAGACTTAAACACCGGGGAGCTGTTTTTT
TRBV24-1	14	TRBJ2-2	-	TRBD1	CATTSGQKTGELFF	TGTGCCACCACCTCGGGACAGAAAACCGGGGAGCTGTTTTTT
TRBV27	17	TRBJ2-1	-	-	CASSLRGGPGLNNEQFF	TGTGCCAGCAGCTTAAGGGGGGGGCCAGGTTTAAACAATGAGCAGTTCTTC
TRBV9	14	TRBJ2-2	-	-	CASRRTPHTGELFF	TGTGCCAGCAGACGGACCCCCCACACCGGGGAGCTGTTTTTT
TRBV2	14	TRBJ2-7	-	TRBD1	CASSTPDRVYEQYF	TGTGCCAGCAGTACCCCGGACAGGGTTTACGAGCAGTACTTC
TRBV2	16	TRBJ2-7	few	TRBD1	CASSGRGRTGLYEQYF	TGTGCCAGCAGTGGTCGTGGGAGGACAGGGCTCTACGAGCAGTACTTC
TRBV12-3/TRBV12-4	13	TRBJ1-2	-	-	CASSPSTENGYTF	TGTGCCAGCAGCCCATCGACAGAGAATGGCTACACCTTC
TRBV4-1	15	TRBJ2-7	-	-	CASSPRTDGTYEQYF	TGCGCCAGCAGCCCACGGACAGACGGGACCTACGAGCAGTACTTC
TRBV19	13	TRBJ2-3	once	TRBD1	CASGSKVRGREYF	TGTGCCAGTGGGTCCAAGGTCAGGGGGCGGGAGTATTTT
TRBV5-8	17	TRBJ1-1	-	-	CASSPGGRQGIWTEAFF	TGTGCCAGCAGCCCAGGCGGCCGGCAGGGGATTTGGACTGAAGCTTTCTTT
TRBV4-2	14	TRBJ1-1	-	-	CASSQAGMNTEAFF	TGTGCCAGCAGCCAGGCAGGGATGAACACTGAAGCTTTCTTT
TRBV19	14	TRBJ1-5	-	-	CASRRFDSNQPQHF	TGTGCCAGTAGGAGGTTCGATAGCAATCAGCCCCAGCATTTT
TRBV28	13	TRBJ1-2	-	-	CASSFLLGNGYTF	TGTGCCAGCAGTTTTTTGCTGGGGAATGGCTACACCTTC
TRBV6-1	14	TRBJ1-1	-	-	CASSEAWTFTEAFF	TGTGCCAGCAGTGAAGCTTGGACATTTACTGAAGCTTTCTTT
TRBV7-9	16	TRBJ2-7	-	-	CASSIGQGLFSYEQYF	TGTGCCAGCAGTATCGGTCAGGGCCTTTTTTCCTACGAGCAGTACTTC
TRBV5-4	15	TRBJ2-4	-	-	CASSLGGFSKNIQYF	TGTGCCAGCAGCTTGGGAGGATTTAGCAAAAACATTCAGTACTTC
TRBV9	14	TRBJ2-7	few	TRBD1	CASSAGQGNYEQYF	TGTGCCAGCAGCGCTGGACAGGGGAACTACGAGCAGTACTTC
TRBV27	17	TRBJ2-5	few	TRBD2	CASTASGGAPPQETQYF	TGTGCCAGCACGGCGAGCGGGGGGGCCCCTCCCCAAGAGACCCAGTACTTC
TRBV5-8	13	TRBJ1-2	-	-	CASTHIDFSGYTF	TGTGCCAGCACCCACATCGATTTCAGTGGCTACACCTTC
TRBV13	16	TRBJ2-7	-	TRBD1	CASSLRAGTGGIEQYF	TGTGCCAGCAGCTTAAGGGCCGGGACAGGGGGGATCGAGCAGTACTTC
TRBV5-4	14	TRBJ2-2	-	-	CASRRGGNTGELFF	TGTGCCAGCAGACGTGGGGGAAACACCGGGGAGCTGTTTTTT
TRBV13	17	TRBJ1-2	-	-	CASSSRSGARVSSGYTF	TGTGCCAGCAGCTCTAGGTCTGGCGCCAGGGTTTCCTCTGGCTACACCTTC
TRBV5-1	15	TRBJ2-2	-	-	CASSLQQTNTGELFF	TGCGCCAGCAGCTTACAACAGACGAACACCGGGGAGCTGTTTTTT
TRBV6-4	14	TRBJ2-1	-	-	CASNLSIFHNEQFF	TGTGCCAGCAACCTGAGTATTTTTCACAATGAGCAGTTCTTC
TRBV30	11	TRBJ1-1	-	-	CACSLRIEAFF	TGTGCCTGTTCTCTCCGGATTGAAGCTTTCTTT
TRBV9	16	TRBJ2-2	-	-	CASSPGTAANTGELFF	TGTGCCAGCAGCCCAGGGACTGCCGCGAACACCGGGGAGCTGTTTTTT
TRBV28	15	TRBJ2-7	-	-	CASSSDYGTAYEQYF	TGTGCCAGCAGTTCTGATTACGGGACGGCTTACGAGCAGTACTTC
TRBV10-2	15	TRBJ2-2	-	-	CASSEGQTNTGELFF	TGCGCCAGCAGTGAGGGGCAGACGAACACCGGGGAGCTGTTTTTT